The TCR beta chain under discussion was sequenced for a study of PD-1 blockade in classical Hodgkin lymphoma. Regarding the study as a whole: At baseline, newly diagnosed patients reportedly showed less TCR diversity than healthy donors. Reasons behind the repertoire differences stay unclear, perhaps disease activity or earlier therapy. Whereas CD4+ TCR diversity had risen significantly by C4D1, CD8+ TCR diversity had not.

Remarks on this clone: The antigen remains undetermined.

Sequencing used immunoSEQ multiplex PCR; TCRdb keeps in-frame clones, though not all of them. Here the sample spans fewer than 95,000 clones, 83% being singletons. V dropped 5 bases and J dropped 8 bases, with 25 bases sitting between them. CDR3 length: 17 residues. From germline, CDR1 is SGHTA and CDR2 FQGNSA. The time point: cycle 4 day 1 (C4D1), after five to seven weeks of nivolumab. No patient escaped relapse after autologous stem cell transplantation, and brentuximab vedotin exposure varied. V is TRBV7-2 and J is TRBJ2-4; tentatively, D is TRBD1 or TRBD2 (5 bases each). Sequencing used peripheral blood mononuclear cells (PBMCs), obtained before the fourth cycle of nivolumab. The sequence came from a human donor with classical Hodgkin lymphoma. The CDR3 nucleotides read TGTGCCAGCAGCCCCGACGGGACCTTCGCCTGGGGTGACATTCAGTACTTC. Translated: CASSPDGTFAWGDIQYF.